This is a list of T cell receptor beta chains from one sample in a study of T cell responses to AZD1222 COVID-19 vaccine. Sequenced by immunoSEQ multiplex PCR; TCRdb stores in-frame clones only, minus some. Of around 130,000 clones listed, about 89% are singletons. The sequencing used peripheral blood, collected 28 days after the second dose of the MenACWY control vaccine. All receptors derive from an adult who received the MenACWY meningococcal vaccine as a control. Each CDR3 is given with its conserved first and last residue. Each record gives: clone size, V gene, J gene, D gene, CDR3 protein, CDR3 DNA. D genes are given only for firm matches. Expanded clones are given a class, and other clones once, few, many or no size at all.

-	TRBV3-1/TRBV3-2	TRBJ1-3	-	CASSQEGAGLGNTIYF	TGTGCCAGCAGCCAAGAGGGGGCAGGGCTTGGAAACACCATATATTTT
-	TRBV19	TRBJ1-1	TRBD1	CASSTTPGQGIRTEAFF	TGTGCCAGTAGTACAACACCGGGACAGGGAATCCGGACTGAAGCTTTCTTT
-	TRBV11-3	TRBJ2-1	-	CASSKPGYNEQFF	TGTGCCAGCAGCAAACCGGGGTACAATGAGCAGTTCTTC
-	TRBV6-5	TRBJ1-6	-	CASSYLTGHSPLHF	TGTGCCAGCAGTTATTTAACCGGCCATTCACCCCTCCACTTT
-	TRBV5-3	TRBJ1-1	-	CARRPPGTYVNTEAFF	TGTGCCAGAAGGCCCCCCGGGACGTACGTGAACACTGAAGCTTTCTTT
-	TRBV6-2/TRBV6-3	TRBJ1-5	-	CASSQGLGQPQHF	TGTGCCAGCAGTCAGGGTCTAGGACAGCCCCAGCATTTT
-	TRBV11-2	TRBJ2-3	TRBD2	CASSPPRSGGQTSTDTQYF	TGTGCCAGCAGCCCCCCAAGGAGCGGGGGGCAGACTAGCACAGATACGCAGTATTTT
-	TRBV30	TRBJ2-2	TRBD1	CAGTGTGGFGELFF	TGTGCCGGTACCGGGACAGGGGGTTTCGGGGAGCTGTTTTTT
once	TRBV7-9	TRBJ2-3	TRBD2	CASSKQAGGGDTQYF	TGTGCCAGCAGCAAACAAGCGGGAGGTGGAGATACGCAGTATTTT
-	TRBV5-8	TRBJ2-7	-	CASSRGKTYEQYF	TGTGCCAGCAGCCGGGGCAAAACCTACGAGCAGTACTTC
-	TRBV6-1	TRBJ1-6	-	CASSAQPASSYNSPLHF	TGTGCCAGCAGTGCTCAGCCGGCGAGCTCCTATAATTCACCCCTCCACTTT
-	TRBV27	TRBJ2-7	TRBD2	CASSLSLSGNSYEQYF	TGTGCCAGCAGTTTATCTCTTAGCGGGAATTCCTACGAGCAGTACTTC
-	TRBV27	TRBJ1-2	-	CASSLNGAYGYTF	TGTGCCAGCAGTTTAAATGGGGCCTATGGCTACACCTTC
-	TRBV27	TRBJ2-7	-	CASSLGAGVPYEQYF	TGTGCCAGCAGTTTAGGGGCAGGGGTACCCTACGAGCAGTACTTC
-	TRBV19	TRBJ1-5	-	CASTPGGTYQPQHF	TGTGCCAGTACCCCGGGCGGGACTTATCAGCCCCAGCATTTT
few	TRBV7-3	TRBJ2-2	-	CASSFGGTGELFF	TGTGCCAGCAGCTTTGGGGGAACCGGGGAGCTGTTTTTT
-	TRBV15	TRBJ1-1	-	CATSTGFENTEAFF	TGTGCCACCAGTACAGGGTTTGAGAACACTGAAGCTTTCTTT
-	TRBV11-1	TRBJ2-2	TRBD2	CASSRSGRDTGELFF	TGTGCCAGCAGCCGGAGCGGGAGAGACACCGGGGAGCTGTTTTTT
-	TRBV28	TRBJ2-5	TRBD2	CVKVSPGRLAAFQETQYF	TGTGTTAAGGTTTCTCCAGGTCGGCTAGCGGCATTCCAAGAGACCCAGTACTTC
-	TRBV30	TRBJ1-3	-	CAWSIAGGNTIYF	TGTGCCTGGAGCATTGCGGGGGGAAACACCATATATTTT
-	TRBV12-3/TRBV12-4	TRBJ2-1	-	CASWPREGTEQFF	TGTGCCAGCTGGCCCCGGGAAGGCACAGAGCAGTTCTTC
-	TRBV28	TRBJ2-3	-	CASSVSSDTQYF	TGTGCCAGCAGTGTAAGCTCCGATACGCAGTATTTT
-	TRBV20-1	TRBJ2-3	TRBD2	CSASPRTSGTDTQYF	TGCAGTGCTAGTCCTCGGACTAGCGGCACAGATACGCAGTATTTT
-	TRBV19	TRBJ2-2	-	CASSIVRSSGNTGELFF	TGTGCCAGTAGTATAGTCAGGAGTTCGGGAAACACCGGGGAGCTGTTTTTT
-	TRBV2	TRBJ2-5	-	CASSEEGARETQYF	TGTGCCAGCAGTGAGGAGGGGGCGAGAGAGACCCAGTACTTC
-	TRBV6-2/TRBV6-3	TRBJ1-3	TRBD1	CASSYSSTGLSINTIYF	TGTGCCAGCAGTTACTCGTCGACAGGGCTGAGCATAAACACCATATATTTT
-	TRBV29-1	TRBJ2-1	TRBD2	CSVFPHGTSGRGEQFF	TGCAGCGTTTTCCCTCATGGGACTAGCGGGAGGGGTGAGCAGTTCTTC
-	TRBV4-3	TRBJ2-4	-	CASSQDFISPSKNIQYF	TGCGCCAGCAGCCAAGATTTTATTAGCCCGAGCAAAAACATTCAGTACTTC
-	TRBV7-8	TRBJ2-5	-	CASSPRRAIQETQYF	TGTGCCAGCAGCCCCCGCAGGGCGATACAAGAGACCCAGTACTTC
few	TRBV6-6	TRBJ1-6	-	CASLGSSYHAPLHF	TGTGCCAGCCTTGGATCTTCATATCACGCACCCCTCCACTTT
-	TRBV19	TRBJ1-6	-	CASAPGPSNSPLHF	TGTGCCAGTGCACCCGGTCCCTCAAATTCACCCCTCCACTTT
-	TRBV5-1	TRBJ1-2	-	CASSPEGQNYGYTF	TGCGCCAGCAGCCCAGAAGGACAAAACTATGGCTACACCTTC
once	TRBV13	TRBJ2-5	TRBD1	CASSRGTVLETQYF	TGTGCCAGCAGCCGTGGGACAGTCCTTGAGACCCAGTACTTC
-	TRBV28	TRBJ1-4	TRBD1	CASSSPGTGVEKLFF	TGTGCCAGCAGTTCCCCCGGGACAGGGGTGGAAAAACTGTTTTTT
-	TRBV30	TRBJ1-1	-	CAWSKQGGTEAFF	TGTGCCTGGAGTAAACAGGGAGGTACTGAAGCTTTCTTT
-	TRBV7-2	TRBJ1-1	-	CASRPFIMNTEAFF	TGTGCCAGCAGACCGTTCATTATGAACACTGAAGCTTTCTTT
-	TRBV3-1/TRBV3-2	TRBJ1-4	-	CASSRGTGFEKLFF	TGTGCCAGCAGCCGTGGGACGGGATTTGAAAAACTGTTTTTT
-	TRBV28	TRBJ2-7	-	CASSLSGPPYEQYF	TGTGCCAGCAGTTTATCAGGGCCCCCCTACGAGCAGTACTTC
-	TRBV19	TRBJ1-3	-	CASSTAFNSGNTIYF	TGTGCCAGTAGTACGGCTTTCAACTCTGGAAACACCATATATTTT
-	TRBV2	TRBJ1-2	TRBD1	CASGRDRGRGGYGYTF	TGTGCCAGCGGCCGGGACAGGGGGCGAGGCGGCTATGGCTACACCTTC
-	TRBV28	TRBJ2-2	TRBD1	CASTNGQGDTGELFF	TGTGCCAGCACCAACGGACAGGGCGACACCGGGGAGCTGTTTTTT
few	TRBV6-1	TRBJ1-6	TRBD1	CASSEGQGASPLHF	TGTGCCAGCAGTGAGGGACAGGGGGCTTCACCCCTCCACTTT
-	TRBV6-5	TRBJ2-5	TRBD2	CASTQGGEETQYF	TGTGCCAGCACGCAGGGAGGGGAAGAGACCCAGTACTTC
-	TRBV5-1	TRBJ2-6	-	CASAEGTGANVLTF	TGCGCCAGCGCGGAGGGTACTGGGGCCAACGTCCTGACTTTC
-	TRBV28	TRBJ1-1	-	CASSPPGNTEAFF	TGTGCCAGCAGTCCCCCGGGGAACACTGAAGCTTTCTTT
-	TRBV3-1/TRBV3-2	TRBJ2-3	TRBD1	CASSQFPAGTGGADTQYF	TGTGCCAGCAGCCAGTTTCCGGCCGGGACAGGGGGCGCAGATACGCAGTATTTT
-	TRBV28	TRBJ1-1	-	CASTFGDTEAFF	TGTGCCAGCACCTTTGGCGACACTGAAGCTTTCTTT
-	TRBV6-1	TRBJ1-5	TRBD1	CASSDLGQGGAYSNQPQHF	TGTGCCAGCAGTGATCTAGGGCAGGGGGGGGCATATAGCAATCAGCCCCAGCATTTT